This TCR beta chain stems from a study of blood T cell repertoires in COVID-19. Original processing methods: Estimated nucleated cell counts came from reference gene primer amplification. Clones were sequenced by immunoSEQ multiplex PCR, and TCRdb holds only the in-frame ones, with some missing. The DNA gave D and trimming, while V, J and clone size come from that table. This table has over 200,000 clones, approximately 80% appearing once. Unmatched junction bases numbered 7, after V lost 3 bases and J lost 4 bases. The CDR3 is made up of 16 amino acids. CDR1 is MNHNS and CDR2 is SASEGT in the germline V gene.

The material sequenced was PBMCs or T cells enriched from blood (not recorded which). The TCR originated in a woman aged 50 to 60 with acute COVID-19. This chain uses TRBV6-1 with TRBJ2-4, with 9 positions matching TRBD2. CDR3 nucleotides: TGTGCCAGCAGTGAGGACTTAGCGGGAGTAAAAAACATTCAGTACTTC. Protein: CASSEDLAGVKNIQYF.